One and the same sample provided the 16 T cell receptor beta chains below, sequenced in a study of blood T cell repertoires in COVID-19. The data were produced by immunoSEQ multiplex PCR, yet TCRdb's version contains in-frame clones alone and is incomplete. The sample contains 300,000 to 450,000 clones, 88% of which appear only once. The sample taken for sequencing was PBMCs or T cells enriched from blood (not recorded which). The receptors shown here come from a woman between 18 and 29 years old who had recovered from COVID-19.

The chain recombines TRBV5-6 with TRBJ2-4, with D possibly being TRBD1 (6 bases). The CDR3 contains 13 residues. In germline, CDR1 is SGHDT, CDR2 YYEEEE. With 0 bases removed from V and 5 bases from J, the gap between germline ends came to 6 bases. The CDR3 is CASSLGTENIQYF. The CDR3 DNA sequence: TGTGCCAGCAGCTTGGGGACAGAAAACATTCAGTACTTC.

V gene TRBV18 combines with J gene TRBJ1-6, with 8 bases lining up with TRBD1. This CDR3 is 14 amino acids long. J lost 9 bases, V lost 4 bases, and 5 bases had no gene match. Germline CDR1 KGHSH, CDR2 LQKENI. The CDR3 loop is CASSQQGVISPLHF. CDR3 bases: TGTGCCAGCTCACAACAGGGGGTTATTTCACCCCTCCACTTT. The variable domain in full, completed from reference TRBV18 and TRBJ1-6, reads NAGVMQNPRHLVRRRGQEARLRCSPMKGHSHVYWYRQLPEEGLKFMVYLQKENIIDESGMPKERFSAEFPKEGPSILRIQQVVRGDSAAYFCASSQQGVISPLHFGNGTRLTVT.

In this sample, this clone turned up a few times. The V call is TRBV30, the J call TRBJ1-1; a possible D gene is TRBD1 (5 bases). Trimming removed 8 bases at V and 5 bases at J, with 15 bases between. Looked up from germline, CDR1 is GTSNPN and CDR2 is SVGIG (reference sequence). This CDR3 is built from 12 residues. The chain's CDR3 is CAGTKQATEAFF. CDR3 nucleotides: TGTGCCGGTACAAAACAGGCAACTGAAGCTTTCTTT. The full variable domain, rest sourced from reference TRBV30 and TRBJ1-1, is SQTIHQWPATLVQPVGSPLSLECTVEGTSNPNLYWYRQAAGRGLQLLFYSVGIGQISSEVPQNLSASRPQDRQFILSSKKLLLSDSGFYLCAGTKQATEAFFGQGTRLTVV.

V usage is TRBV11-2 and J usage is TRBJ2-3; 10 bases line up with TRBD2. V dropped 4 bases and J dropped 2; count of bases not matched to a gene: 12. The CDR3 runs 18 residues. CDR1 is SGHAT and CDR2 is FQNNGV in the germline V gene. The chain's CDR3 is CASSSGTSVPDPTDTQYF. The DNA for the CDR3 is TGTGCCAGCAGCTCCGGGACTAGCGTGCCCGACCCCACAGATACGCAGTATTTT.

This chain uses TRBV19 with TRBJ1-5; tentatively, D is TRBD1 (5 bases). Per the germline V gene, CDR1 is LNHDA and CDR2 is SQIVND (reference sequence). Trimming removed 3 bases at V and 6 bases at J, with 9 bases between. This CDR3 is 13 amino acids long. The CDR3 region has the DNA TGTGCCAGTAGTATTTCGGGGGTTCAGCCCCAGCATTTT. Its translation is CASSISGVQPQHF.

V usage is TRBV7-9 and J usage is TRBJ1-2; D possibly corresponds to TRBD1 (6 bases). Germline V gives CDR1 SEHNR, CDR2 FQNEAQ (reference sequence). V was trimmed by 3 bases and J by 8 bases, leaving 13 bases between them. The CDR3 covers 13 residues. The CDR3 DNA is TGTGCCAGCAGCTTCACGGGGGGCATGGGCTACACCTTC. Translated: CASSFTGGMGYTF.

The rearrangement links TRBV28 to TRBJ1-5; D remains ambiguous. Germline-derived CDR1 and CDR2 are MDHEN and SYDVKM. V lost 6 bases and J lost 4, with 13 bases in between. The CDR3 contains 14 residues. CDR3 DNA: TGTGCCAGCAGCCGCCGGGGAACAAATCAGCCCCAGCATTTT. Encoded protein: CASSRRGTNQPQHF.

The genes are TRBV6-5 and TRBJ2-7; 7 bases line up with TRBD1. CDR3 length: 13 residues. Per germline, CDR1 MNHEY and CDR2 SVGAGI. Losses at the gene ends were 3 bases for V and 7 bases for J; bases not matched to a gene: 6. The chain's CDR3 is CASSYRDSLEQYF. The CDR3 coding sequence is TGTGCCAGCAGTTATCGGGACAGCCTAGAGCAGTACTTC.

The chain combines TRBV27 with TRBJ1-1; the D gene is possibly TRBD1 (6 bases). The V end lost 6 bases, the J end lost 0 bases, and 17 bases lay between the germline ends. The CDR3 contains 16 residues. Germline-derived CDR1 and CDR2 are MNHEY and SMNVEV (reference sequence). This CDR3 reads CASRGGLPHMNTEAFF. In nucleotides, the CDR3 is TGTGCCAGCAGGGGGGGGCTTCCTCACATGAACACTGAAGCTTTCTTT.

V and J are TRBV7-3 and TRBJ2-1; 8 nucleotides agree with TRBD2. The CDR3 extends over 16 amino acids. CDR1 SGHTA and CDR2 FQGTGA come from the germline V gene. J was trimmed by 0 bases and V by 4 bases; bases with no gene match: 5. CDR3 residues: CASSSIAGYSYNEQFF. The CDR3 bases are TGTGCCAGCAGCTCGATAGCGGGGTACTCCTACAATGAGCAGTTCTTC. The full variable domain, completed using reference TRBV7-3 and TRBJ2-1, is GAGVSQTPSNKVTEKGKYVELRCDPISGHTALYWYRQSLGQGPEFLIYFQGTGAADDSGLPNDRFFAVRPEGSVSTLKIQRTERGDSAVYLCASSSIAGYSYNEQFFGPGTRLTVL.

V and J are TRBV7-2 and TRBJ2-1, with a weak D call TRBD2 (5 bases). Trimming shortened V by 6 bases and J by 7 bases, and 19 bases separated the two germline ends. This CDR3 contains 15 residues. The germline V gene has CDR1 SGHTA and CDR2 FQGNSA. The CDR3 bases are TGTGCCAGCAGGCCAGTGAGGGCGGGTCCTAATGAGCAGTTCTTC. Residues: CASRPVRAGPNEQFF.

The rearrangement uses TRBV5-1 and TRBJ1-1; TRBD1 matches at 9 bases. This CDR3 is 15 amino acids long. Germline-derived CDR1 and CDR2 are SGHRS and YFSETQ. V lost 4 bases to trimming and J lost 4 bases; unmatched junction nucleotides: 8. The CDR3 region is CASSPLTGGFTEAFF. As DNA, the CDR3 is TGCGCCAGCAGCCCCCTGACAGGGGGTTTCACTGAAGCTTTCTTT.

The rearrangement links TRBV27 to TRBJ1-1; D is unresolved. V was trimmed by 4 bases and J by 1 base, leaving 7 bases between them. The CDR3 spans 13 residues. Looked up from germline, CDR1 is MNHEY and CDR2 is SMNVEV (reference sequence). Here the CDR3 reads CASSSTENTEAFF. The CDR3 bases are TGTGCCAGCAGTTCTACAGAGAACACTGAAGCTTTCTTT.

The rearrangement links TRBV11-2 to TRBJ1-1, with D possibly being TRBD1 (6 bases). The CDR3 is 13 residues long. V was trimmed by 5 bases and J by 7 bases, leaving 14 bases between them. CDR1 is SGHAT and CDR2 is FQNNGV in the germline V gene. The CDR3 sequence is CASSQGTIVEAFF. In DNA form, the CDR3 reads TGTGCCAGCAGCCAAGGGACAATTGTTGAAGCTTTCTTT.

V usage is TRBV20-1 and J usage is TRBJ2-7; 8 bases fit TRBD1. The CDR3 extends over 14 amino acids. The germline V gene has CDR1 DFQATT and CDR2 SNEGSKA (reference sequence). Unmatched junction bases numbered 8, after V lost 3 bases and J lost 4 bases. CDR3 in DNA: TGCAGTGCTAGTCCGGACAGGGAAAAGTACGAGCAGTACTTC. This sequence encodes CSASPDREKYEQYF.

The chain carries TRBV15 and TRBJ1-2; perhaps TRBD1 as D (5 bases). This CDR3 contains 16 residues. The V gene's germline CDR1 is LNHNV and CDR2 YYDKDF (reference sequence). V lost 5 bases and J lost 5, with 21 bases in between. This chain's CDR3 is CATSGVKLTDYYGYTF. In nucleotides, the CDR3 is TGTGCCACCAGCGGAGTGAAATTGACAGATTATTATGGCTACACCTTC.